The 12 T cell receptor beta chains listed next were all sequenced from one sample in a study of cytomegalovirus exposure and HLA in healthy donors. With 60 Vbeta and 13 Jbeta primers, the PCR was carried out. The assay was immunoSEQ multiplex PCR, and TCRdb's table has in-frame clones only and misses some. The sample consists of under 120,000 clones, 60% to 70% of them appearing once. Material: PBMCs. The receptors here all came from a man aged 30 to 39 in good health and CMV-seropositive.

The chain is built from TRBV27 and TRBJ2-7; no reliable D call. The CDR3 length is 13 residues. The V end lost 0 bases, the J end lost 2 bases, and 5 bases lay between the germline ends. The germline V gene encodes CDR1 MNHEY and CDR2 SMNVEV (reference sequence). The CDR3 sequence is CASSLSSTYEQYF. CDR3 nucleotides: TGTGCCAGCAGTTTATCGAGTACCTACGAGCAGTACTTC.

This clone appeared a single time. This sequence joins TRBV4-2 and TRBJ2-1, with TRBD1 matching over 9 bases. The CDR3 has 16 amino acids. Germline V gene sequence: CDR1 LGHNA, CDR2 YNFKEQ. Germline trimming cut 0 bases from V and 5 bases from J; bases unmatched to any gene: 5. The chain's CDR3 is CASSQEGQGTHNEQFF. The CDR3 bases are TGTGCCAGCAGCCAAGAAGGACAGGGGACCCACAATGAGCAGTTCTTC.

In this sample, this clone turned up a few times. V usage is TRBV6-1 and J usage is TRBJ1-1; TRBD1 agrees at 8 bases. Germline loops: CDR1 MNHNS, CDR2 SASEGT. The junction had 5 bases not matched to a gene; V was cut back by 4 bases and J by 4 bases. The CDR3 has 14 amino acids. The CDR3 nucleotides are TGTGCCAGCAGTGGACAGGGGAGTGTCACTGAAGCTTTCTTT. This codes for CASSGQGSVTEAFF.

This clone was recorded once. The V and J genes are TRBV5-5 and TRBJ2-3; TRBD1 matches 10 bases. The CDR3 has 14 residues. In germline, CDR1 is SGHKS, CDR2 YYEKEE (reference sequence). V lost 4 bases, J lost 6 bases, and 5 bases stayed unmatched. CDR3 sequence: CASSRTGGLDTQYF. DNA of the CDR3: TGTGCCAGCAGCCGGACAGGGGGGTTGGATACGCAGTATTTT.

This chain uses TRBV19 with TRBJ1-4; possibly TRBD1 for D (5 bases). This CDR3 has 13 amino acids. V lost 6 bases and J lost 5, with 10 bases in between. Germline values: CDR1 LNHDA, CDR2 SQIVND (reference sequence). CDR3 loop: CASSGGLNEKLFF. CDR3 in DNA: TGTGCCAGTAGCGGGGGGTTGAATGAAAAACTGTTTTTT.

V is TRBV14 and J is TRBJ2-1; maybe TRBD2 (6 bases). The CDR3 is 13 amino acids. Trimming removed 5 bases from V and 9 bases from J, with 14 bases in between. The V gene's germline CDR1 is SGHDN and CDR2 FVKESK. DNA of the CDR3: TGTGCCAGCAGCGTTATTCCGGGGGTTGAGCAGTTCTTC. Protein: CASSVIPGVEQFF. The full variable domain, rest sourced from reference TRBV14 and TRBJ2-1, is EAGVTQFPSHSVIEKGQTVTLRCDPISGHDNLYWYRRVMGKEIKFLLHFVKESKQDESGMPNNRFLAERTGGTYSTLKVQPAELEDSGVYFCASSVIPGVEQFFGPGTRLTVL.

The rearrangement joins TRBV6-6 to TRBJ1-3; D unresolved. From germline, CDR1 is MNHNY and CDR2 SVGAGI (reference sequence). V was trimmed by 5 bases and J by 3 bases, leaving 14 bases between them. The CDR3 totals 15 residues. CDR3 nucleotide sequence: TGTGCCAGCAGTCAGATGGGAGGATTTGGAAACACCATATATTTT. Protein product: CASSQMGGFGNTIYF.

The genes are TRBV6-5 and TRBJ1-2; 9 nucleotides agree with TRBD1. Germline V gene sequence: CDR1 MNHEY, CDR2 SVGAGI. Trimming took 2 bases from V and 2 from J; bases not matched to a gene: 6. The CDR3 is 16 amino acids. The DNA of the CDR3 is TGTGCCAGCAGTTACCTTGGGACAGGGTTCAACTATGGCTACACCTTC. This sequence encodes CASSYLGTGFNYGYTF.

This clone came up a few times. Other DNA variants within this sample encode the same CDR3. J is TRBJ2-1 and V is TRBV6-4; 11 bases align to TRBD2. The CDR3 consists of 15 residues. J lost 2 bases, V lost 3 bases, and 0 bases had no gene match. The germline V gene encodes CDR1 MRHNA and CDR2 SNTAGT. The DNA of the CDR3 is TGTGCCAGCAGTGAACTAGCGGGGGCCTACAATGAGCAGTTCTTC. It encodes CASSELAGAYNEQFF.

This chain joins TRBV10-3 and TRBJ2-3; possible D gene TRBD1, 5 bases. The V end was cut by 8 bases, the J end by 0 bases, with 27 bases between. In germline, CDR1 is ENHRY, CDR2 SYGVKD. The CDR3 contains 19 residues. The DNA for the CDR3 is TGTGCCATCTCCTCCTTGACAGCCCGCTTGAGAACTAGCACAGATACGCAGTATTTT. This translates into CAISSLTARLRTSTDTQYF.

This sequence joins TRBV9 and TRBJ2-1; 10 positions match TRBD2. Looked up from germline, CDR1 is SGDLS and CDR2 is YYNGEE. The CDR3 is 17 residues long. V lost 5 bases and J lost 5; bases outside the gene matches: 13. The CDR3 nucleotides are TGTGCCAGCAGGCCCGGGGGTAGCGGGGGGCTTCACAATGAGCAGTTCTTC. This sequence encodes CASRPGGSGGLHNEQFF.

The chain carries TRBV7-9 and TRBJ2-2; TRBD1 matches at 7 bases. The CDR3 covers 16 residues. Germline values: CDR1 SEHNR, CDR2 FQNEAQ (reference sequence). After removal of 5 bases from V and 0 bases from J, the junction contained 6 bases not matched to a gene. The CDR3: CASSPRTGANTGELFF. The CDR3 nucleotides read TGTGCCAGCAGCCCCCGAACAGGGGCGAACACCGGGGAGCTGTTTTTT. Variable domain in full (rest from reference TRBV7-9 and TRBJ2-2): DTGVSQNPRHKITKRGQNVTFRCDPISEHNRLYWYRQTLGQGPEFLTYFQNEAQLEKSRLLSDRFSAERPKGSFSTLEIQRTEQGDSAMYLCASSPRTGANTGELFFGEGSRLTVL.